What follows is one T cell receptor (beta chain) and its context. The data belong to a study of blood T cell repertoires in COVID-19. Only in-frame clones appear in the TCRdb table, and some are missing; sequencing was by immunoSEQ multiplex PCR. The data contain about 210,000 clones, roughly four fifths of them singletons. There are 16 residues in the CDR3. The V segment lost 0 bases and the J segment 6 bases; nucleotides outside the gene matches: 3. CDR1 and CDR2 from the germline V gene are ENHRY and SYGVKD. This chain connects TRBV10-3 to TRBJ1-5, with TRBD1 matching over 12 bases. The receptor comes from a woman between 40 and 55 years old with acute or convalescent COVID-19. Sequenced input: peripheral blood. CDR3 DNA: TGTGCCATCAGTGAGTCGGGACAGGGGGCGGGTCAGCCCCAGCATTTT. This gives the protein CAISESGQGAGQPQHF.